Detailed here is one T cell receptor beta chain. Treatment defined: randomized to nivolumab then ipilimumab (arm A) or the reverse (arm B). The data were obtained in a study of sequential checkpoint blockade in melanoma. Assay: immunoSEQ multiplex PCR; the TCRdb copy retains only in-frame clones and omits some. The sample has about 860 clones; approximately 23% are singletons. CDR1 is MNHGY, CDR2 SAAAGT, per germline. This CDR3 has 16 residues. V was pared by 0 bases and J by 4 bases, with 13 bases between. Source: tumor tissue (inferred from file names), taken from a patient given nivolumab and ipilimumab in sequence. This rearrangement joins TRBV6-8 to TRBJ2-1; D uncertain. The sequence derives from a human donor with melanoma. DNA of the CDR3: TGTGCCAGCAGTTACTCGTTAGGTACCCATTACAATGAGCAGTTCTTC. This gives the protein CASSYSLGTHYNEQFF.